The rows below give T cell receptor beta chains drawn from one sample of a study of siplizumab effects on memory and regulatory T cells. Repertoires were generated with immunoSEQ multiplex PCR, while TCRdb's copy carries only in-frame clones and drops some. The table includes over 50,000 clones, over 65% detected once. Sequenced input: memory CD4+ T cells sorted from blood. These TCRs come from a human donor in good health. CDR3s include the opening cysteine and the closing phenylalanine or tryptophan. The order of the fields is CDR3 protein, CDR3 length, J gene, V gene.

CDR3aa: CASRGTRGSPLHF
len: 13
j_gene: TRBJ1-6
v_gene: TRBV6-5

CDR3aa: CASSVQGGAGTEAFF
len: 15
j_gene: TRBJ1-1
v_gene: TRBV2

CDR3aa: CASSLAGRNIQYF
len: 13
j_gene: TRBJ2-4
v_gene: TRBV27

CDR3aa: CASSPLQGRGEQYF
len: 14
j_gene: TRBJ2-7
v_gene: TRBV7-9

CDR3aa: CASNRHGGYEQYF
len: 13
j_gene: TRBJ2-7
v_gene: TRBV6-5

CDR3aa: CASGLVLTSGIGEQYF
len: 16
j_gene: TRBJ2-7
v_gene: TRBV12-5

CDR3aa: CASSYKGASYNEQFF
len: 15
j_gene: TRBJ2-1
v_gene: TRBV6-5

CDR3aa: CASRSGYNEQFF
len: 12
j_gene: TRBJ2-1
v_gene: TRBV28

CDR3aa: CASSLSNRGQGYTF
len: 14
j_gene: TRBJ1-2
v_gene: TRBV5-4

CDR3aa: CASSENNQPQHF
len: 12
j_gene: TRBJ1-5
v_gene: TRBV6-1

CDR3aa: CASSLGLAQETQYF
len: 14
j_gene: TRBJ2-5
v_gene: TRBV5-4

CDR3aa: CASSSDRLHTEAFF
len: 14
j_gene: TRBJ1-1
v_gene: TRBV19

CDR3aa: CASRPPSGTGELFF
len: 14
j_gene: TRBJ2-2
v_gene: TRBV6-6

CDR3aa: CASSDGGRADEQYF
len: 14
j_gene: TRBJ2-7
v_gene: TRBV6-1

CDR3aa: CASSLGGTNYGYTF
len: 14
j_gene: TRBJ1-2
v_gene: TRBV27

CDR3aa: CASTSMVGHTEAFF
len: 14
j_gene: TRBJ1-1
v_gene: TRBV5-1

CDR3aa: CASKEGRSTEAFF
len: 13
j_gene: TRBJ1-1
v_gene: TRBV2

CDR3aa: CASIGREAWGYTF
len: 13
j_gene: TRBJ1-2
v_gene: TRBV19

CDR3aa: CASSPDGPLRGGTF
len: 14
j_gene: TRBJ1-2
v_gene: TRBV5-1

CDR3aa: CASSIGFLGTEAFF
len: 14
j_gene: TRBJ1-1
v_gene: TRBV19

CDR3aa: CASSTPSSGNTIYF
len: 14
j_gene: TRBJ1-3
v_gene: TRBV7-2

CDR3aa: CASSKSILARGPDTQYF
len: 17
j_gene: TRBJ2-3
v_gene: TRBV6-7